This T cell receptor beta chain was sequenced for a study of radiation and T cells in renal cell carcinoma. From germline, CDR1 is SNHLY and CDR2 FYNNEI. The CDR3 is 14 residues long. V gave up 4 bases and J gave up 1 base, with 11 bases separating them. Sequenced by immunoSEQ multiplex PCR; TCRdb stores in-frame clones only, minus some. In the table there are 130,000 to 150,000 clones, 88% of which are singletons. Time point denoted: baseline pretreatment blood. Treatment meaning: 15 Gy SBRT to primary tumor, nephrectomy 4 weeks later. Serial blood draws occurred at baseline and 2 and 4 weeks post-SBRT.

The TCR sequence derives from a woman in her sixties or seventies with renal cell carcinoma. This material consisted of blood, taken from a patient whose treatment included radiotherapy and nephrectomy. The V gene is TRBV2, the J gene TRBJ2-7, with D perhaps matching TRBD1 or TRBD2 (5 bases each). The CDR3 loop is CASSGLGTSYEQYF. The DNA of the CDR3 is TGTGCCAGCAGTGGACTCGGGACGTCCTACGAGCAGTACTTC. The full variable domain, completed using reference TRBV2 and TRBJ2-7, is EPEVTQTPSHQVTQMGQEVILRCVPISNHLYFYWYRQILGQKVEFLVSFYNNEISEKSEIFDDQFSVERPDGSNFTLKIRSTKLEDSAMYFCASSGLGTSYEQYFGPGTRLTVT.